This TCR beta chain was sequenced for a study of T cells in Graves' hyperthyroidism and ophthalmopathy. This clonotype was seen more than once but under ten times. Researchers took RNA transcripts and amplified the TCR beta CDR3 regions from them. With the HTBI primer set, the TCR CDR3 went through a first round of RT-PCR. Using its own MiXCR run on the multiplex PCR reads, TCRdb lists one record per CDR3 protein. There are some 500,000 distinct CDR3 sequences in the sample; approximately 15% occur only once, and 15% to 20% lies in the top ten. Trimming cost V 2 bases and J 2 bases, with 6 bases left between them. Per germline, CDR1 LGHDT and CDR2 YNNKEL (reference sequence). The CDR3 consists of 13 residues.

The sequenced sample consisted of blood. The receptor's source is a woman younger than 35 with Graves' hyperthyroidism. The V call is TRBV3-1, the J call TRBJ1-2; D possibly corresponds to TRBD1 (5 bases). For the CDR3, the DNA is TGTGCCAGCAGCCAAAGGGGAAACTATGGCTACACCTTC. It encodes CASSQRGNYGYTF.